This TCR beta chain was recovered during a study of T-cell reconstitution after alpha-beta-depleted transplantation in children. Whole-study findings and limits: One year after transplant, T-cell counts and diversity came mostly from newly produced T cells. Several patients had high TCRbeta diversity at day 60; it came from surviving recipient T cells and thymic progenitors.

The CDR3 is 16 residues long. Trimming removed 0 bases from V and 10 bases from J; junction bases left unmatched: 6. In germline, CDR1 is MGHRA, CDR2 YSYEKL. This clonotype has at least ten counts. Its antigen is as yet unknown. Unique molecular identifiers were incorporated when the TCRbeta library was constructed. MiXCR, applied by TCRdb to the PCR reads, yields one record per CDR3 protein. Among approximately 190,000 distinct CDR3 sequences, 8.4% were seen once, and the ten largest hold 35% to 45%. The sample here was PBMCs, mostly from graft donor cells, taken 360 days after TCRalphabeta/CD19-depleted stem cell transplant. The sequence was collected from a male patient between 2 and 10 years old who had a stem cell transplant for acute myeloid leukemia, so the T cells may come from the graft donor. The chain employs TRBV4-1 and TRBJ2-1; 13 bases match TRBD2. CDR3 DNA: TGCGCCAGCAGCCAAGAGGGACTAGCGGGGAGAACGGAGCAGTTCTTC. This gives the protein CASSQEGLAGRTEQFF.